A single sample is the source of the 12 T cell receptor beta chains below, sequenced in a study of blood T cell repertoires in COVID-19. Clones were read by immunoSEQ multiplex PCR, and TCRdb kept only the in-frame ones, dropping some. The table records 35,000 to 40,000 clones, 81% of them present only once. The sequenced sample was peripheral blood. The receptors were gathered from a man older than 75 with active or convalescent COVID-19.

This chain joins TRBV5-4 and TRBJ2-1; 7 nucleotides agree with TRBD2. CDR3 length: 16 residues. With 0 bases clipped from V and 0 bases from J, the junction kept 3 bases outside the gene matches. Germline CDR1 and CDR2: SGHNT and YYREEE (reference sequence). Here the CDR3 reads CASSLGGGSSYNEQFF. The CDR3 bases are TGTGCCAGCAGCTTGGGAGGCGGGAGCTCCTACAATGAGCAGTTCTTC.

This rearrangement joins TRBV19 to TRBJ1-4; D not resolved. V was trimmed by 5 bases and J by 5 bases, leaving 18 bases between them. Germline values: CDR1 LNHDA, CDR2 SQIVND (reference sequence). This CDR3 spans 16 amino acids. The CDR3 DNA is TGTGCCAGTAGTCTCAGCGCGGCAGCTCTAAATGAAAAACTGTTTTTT. Its protein product is CASSLSAAALNEKLFF.

The table lists this clone with a few counts. V gene TRBV9 combines with J gene TRBJ2-1; 7 bases align to TRBD2. V lost 6 bases and J lost 0; bases outside the gene matches: 6. Per the germline V gene, CDR1 is SGDLS and CDR2 is YYNGEE. This CDR3 is 15 amino acids long. CDR3 sequence (DNA): TGTGCCAGCAACATAGCGGGTACCTCCTACAATGAGCAGTTCTTC. This translates into CASNIAGTSYNEQFF.

The J gene is TRBJ2-1, the V gene TRBV21-1; the tabulated D call, TRBD2, remains unverified against the DNA. TRBV21-1 is a known pseudogene. CDR3 length equals 16 residues. CDR3 nucleotides: TGTGCCAGCAGCAAAGTCAGGGGACTAGCGAACAATGAGCAGTTCTTC. Protein sequence: CASSKVRGLANNEQFF.

The J gene is TRBJ2-1, the V gene TRBV7-9, with 13 bases fitting TRBD2. CDR1 is SEHNR, CDR2 FQNEAQ, per germline (reference sequence). The ends lost 2 bases at V and 8 bases at J; junction bases unmatched: 6. The CDR3 sequence is 16 residues long. Here the CDR3 DNA reads TGTGCCAGCAGCTTAAGGAGGACTAGCGGGAGTGATGAGCAGTTCTTC. Its protein product is CASSLRRTSGSDEQFF.

J is TRBJ2-3 and V is TRBV5-1, with 7 bases identical to TRBD1. The V segment lost 5 bases and the J segment 7 bases; nucleotides outside the gene matches: 13. From germline, CDR1 is SGHRS and CDR2 YFSETQ. This CDR3 is 15 amino acids long. CDR3 region: CASSSDNRGINTQYF. CDR3 DNA: TGCGCCAGCAGTTCTGATAACAGGGGAATAAATACGCAGTATTTT.

The chain uses TRBV5-1 and TRBJ1-3; D unclear. Trimming shortened V by 3 bases and J by 0 bases, and 13 bases separated the two germline ends. CDR3 size: 16 residues. Germline assignment: CDR1 SGHRS and CDR2 YFSETQ. The CDR3 region has the DNA TGCGCCAGCAGCTCCGTCAACGCGGGCTCTGGAAACACCATATATTTT. Amino acid sequence: CASSSVNAGSGNTIYF.

The rearrangement links TRBV19 to TRBJ1-5; D remains unclear. V dropped 1 base and J dropped 6 bases, with 13 bases sitting between them. Germline V gene lookup returns CDR1 LNHDA and CDR2 SQIVND (reference sequence). This CDR3 has 15 residues. The CDR3 region is CASSIAGSGPQPQHF. The CDR3 DNA follows: TGTGCCAGTAGTATAGCCGGGTCGGGTCCTCAGCCCCAGCATTTT.

The rearrangement uses TRBV4-3 and TRBJ2-3; 11 positions agree with TRBD2. Germline assignment: CDR1 LGHNA and CDR2 YSLEER. The CDR3 loop spans 16 amino acids. V lost 4 bases and J lost 6; bases outside the gene matches: 9. CDR3 loop: CASSPSRLAGTDTQYF. CDR3 nucleotides: TGCGCCAGCAGCCCTAGCCGACTAGCGGGGACCGATACGCAGTATTTT.

The chain joins TRBV3-1 (or the pseudogene TRBV3-2) to TRBJ1-1; possibly TRBD1 for D (5 bases). V was clipped by 2 bases and J by 0 bases, with 13 bases between them. From germline, CDR1 is LGHDT and CDR2 YNNKEL (reference sequence). The CDR3 consists of 16 residues. The CDR3 loop reads CASSQRRGSMNTEAFF. The CDR3 DNA is TGTGCCAGCAGCCAAAGAAGGGGAAGTATGAACACTGAAGCTTTCTTT.

The chain is built from TRBV12-3 or TRBV12-4 and TRBJ1-1; 9 bases line up with TRBD1. Germline trimming cut 6 bases from V and 7 bases from J; bases unmatched to any gene: 6. This CDR3 has 13 amino acids. CDR3 region: CASRWTGAVEAFF. The CDR3 DNA sequence: TGTGCCAGCAGATGGACAGGGGCGGTTGAAGCTTTCTTT.

CDR3 nucleotide sequence: TGCGCCAGCAGCCAAGATCCTAGCGGGAGGCAGAAGAGCACAGATACGCAGTATTTT. This gives the protein CASSQDPSGRQKSTDTQYF. This rearrangement joins TRBV4-3 to TRBJ2-3; TRBD2 aligns across 11 bases. J was trimmed by 0 bases and V by 0 bases; bases with no gene match: 8. This CDR3 contains 19 residues. Germline V gene sequence: CDR1 LGHNA, CDR2 YSLEER.